The 3 T cell receptor beta chains reported below all come from one sample, sequenced in a study of shared clonotypes between healthy human individuals. Clones were sequenced by immunoSEQ multiplex PCR, and TCRdb holds only the in-frame ones, with some missing. The table lists approximately 500,000 clones, around 73% of them singletons. Sequencing used PBMCs. The source of these receptors is a woman in her forties in good health. Some clones in this sample may be carry-over from other donors' samples.

V is TRBV18 and J is TRBJ2-6; 7 nucleotides line up with TRBD1. CDR1 and CDR2 from the germline V gene are KGHSH and LQKENI. V gave up 2 bases and J gave up 2 bases; unmatched junction bases: 0. The CDR3 covers 15 residues. The chain's CDR3 is CASSPGTAGANVLTF. The DNA for the CDR3 is TGTGCCAGCTCACCAGGGACAGCTGGGGCCAACGTCCTGACTTTC.

This sequence joins TRBV15 and TRBJ1-1; weak D call: TRBD1 (5 bases). This CDR3 is 16 amino acids long. V gave up 3 bases and J gave up 0 bases, with 14 bases separating them. Looked up from germline, CDR1 is LNHNV and CDR2 is YYDKDF (reference sequence). CDR3 residues: CATSSPPQGMNTEAFF. The CDR3 DNA reads TGTGCCACCAGCAGCCCTCCCCAGGGCATGAACACTGAAGCTTTCTTT.

The V gene is TRBV10-2, the J gene TRBJ2-7; D perhaps matches TRBD2 (6 bases). Germline V gene sequence: CDR1 WSHSY, CDR2 SAAADI. The V and J ends lost 6 bases and 0 bases respectively, with 15 bases between them. This CDR3 is built from 15 residues. The CDR3 protein is CASRGGEGISYEQYF. For the CDR3, the DNA is TGCGCCAGCAGGGGGGGAGAGGGAATCTCCTACGAGCAGTACTTC.